This T cell receptor (beta chain) appears in the sequencing data of a study of T-cell reconstitution after alpha-beta-depleted transplantation in children. Trimming shortened V by 4 bases and J by 1 base, and 12 bases separated the two germline ends. Germline CDR1 reads SGHRS; CDR2 reads YFSETQ. This CDR3 region has 15 residues. This sample's TCRbeta library carried unique molecular identifier barcodes. Each CDR3 protein gets one entry after TCRdb re-called the PCR reads with MiXCR. The sample consists of some 400,000 distinct CDR3 sequences, roughly 22% of them appearing once. This clonotype appeared many times.

Specimen: PBMCs from the stem cell graft donor, collected from the stem cell graft. The clonotype was recovered from a human donor who donated a stem cell graft to a child with acute myeloid leukemia. The chain links TRBV5-1 to TRBJ2-1; D is perhaps TRBD2 (6 bases). This chain's CDR3 is CASSRGGDSYNEQFF. Written as DNA, the CDR3 is TGCGCCAGCAGCCGGGGCGGGGATTCCTACAATGAGCAGTTCTTC. Full variable domain (rest looked up from reference TRBV5-1 and TRBJ2-1): KAGVTQTPRYLIKTRGQQVTLSCSPISGHRSVSWYQQTPGQGLQFLFEYFSETQRNKGNFPGRFSGRQFSNSRSEMNVSTLELGDSALYLCASSRGGDSYNEQFFGPGTRLTVL.